This TCR beta chain was sequenced during a study of early T cells in non-severe SARS-CoV-2 infection. TCRdb redid the calling of the 5' RACE reads with MiXCR, one entry per CDR3 protein. The sample has some 49,000 distinct CDR3 sequences, 12% seen once. Ten or more counts support this clonotype. CDR3 length: 15 residues. V lost 3 bases to trimming and J lost 4 bases, with 18 bases between them. In germline, CDR1 is DFQATT, CDR2 SNEGSKA (reference sequence). The specimen was whole blood. The TCR was taken from an adult who was a healthcare worker with PCR-confirmed SARS-CoV-2 infection or an uninfected control (not recorded which). The chain uses TRBV20-1 and TRBJ1-2; D is ambiguous. CDR3: CSASWDIPGAYGYTF. DNA for the CDR3: TGCAGTGCTAGTTGGGATATACCCGGTGCCTATGGCTACACCTTC.